These 18 T cell receptor beta chains originate from one sample sequenced in a study of early T cells in non-severe SARS-CoV-2 infection. TCRdb reprocessed the 5' RACE reads via MiXCR and lists one record per CDR3 protein. The table lists 75,000 to 90,000 distinct CDR3 sequences, 5.5% to 7.5% of them singletons. The source material was whole blood. These TCRs come from an adult who was a healthcare worker with PCR-confirmed SARS-CoV-2 infection or an uninfected control (not recorded which).

The rearrangement links TRBV18 to TRBJ2-7; 9 nucleotides match TRBD1. The CDR3 has 14 amino acids. With V trimmed by 6 bases and J by 0 bases, 3 bases remained unmatched. The germline CDR1 and CDR2 sequences are KGHSH and LQKENI. Here the CDR3 DNA reads TGTGCCAGCTCTTGGGACAGGGACTCCTACGAGCAGTACTTC. It is translated as CASSWDRDSYEQYF.

The sample holds many counts of this clonotype. The chain couples TRBV2 to TRBJ2-1, with 14 bases fitting TRBD2. The germline CDR1 and CDR2 sequences are SNHLY and FYNNEI. The V and J ends lost 6 bases and 5 bases, in that order; junction bases with no gene match: 3. The CDR3 length is 15 residues. CDR3 nucleotides: TGTGCCAGCAGAAGACTAGCGGGAGGGGACAATGAGCAGTTCTTC. Encoded protein: CASRRLAGGDNEQFF.

This chain uses TRBV29-1 with TRBJ1-1; no reliable D call. This CDR3 has 14 amino acids. V was trimmed by 7 bases and J by 1 base, leaving 16 bases between them. In germline, CDR1 is SQVTM, CDR2 ANQGSEA. CDR3 nucleotides: TGCAGCGCCCGGTGGCATGCCGCGAACACTGAAGCTTTCTTT. Residues: CSARWHAANTEAFF.

This clonotype was detected many times. V and J are TRBV15 and TRBJ1-2; D is ambiguous. Germline V gene lookup returns CDR1 LNHNV and CDR2 YYDKDF (reference sequence). V lost 0 bases, J lost 0 bases, and 5 bases lay in between. This CDR3 spans 14 amino acids. CDR3 sequence: CATSRDIANYGYTF. In nucleotides, the CDR3 is TGTGCCACCAGCAGAGATATAGCTAACTATGGCTACACCTTC. The variable domain in full, completed from reference TRBV15 and TRBJ1-2, reads DAMVIQNPRYQVTQFGKPVTLSCSQTLNHNVMYWYQQKSSQAPKLLFHYYDKDFNNEADTPDNFQSRRPNTSFCFLDIRSPGLGDTAMYLCATSRDIANYGYTFGSGTRLTVV.

About this clonotype itself: The junction and the germline gene differ at one end; a read error may be behind it. J is TRBJ2-2 and V is TRBV11-2; 7 bases agree with TRBD1. The CDR3 is made up of 14 amino acids. Per germline, CDR1 SGHAT and CDR2 FQNNGV. The CDR3 spells CAGSLDRSTGELFF. CDR3 coding DNA: TGTGCCGGCAGCTTGGACAGGAGCACCGGGGAGCTGTTTTTT.

This clonotype was seen ten or more times. V and J are TRBV2 and TRBJ2-1, with D perhaps TRBD1 (6 bases). The CDR3 length is 13 residues. Germline V gene sequence: CDR1 SNHLY, CDR2 FYNNEI. V was trimmed by 6 bases and J by 10 bases, leaving 16 bases between them. The CDR3 sequence is CASRRDKSNEQFF. For the CDR3, the DNA is TGTGCCAGCAGGAGGGACAAAAGCAACGAGCAGTTCTTC.

This clonotype has only a few counts. Possible read error: a much larger clone is one base away. The genes are TRBV6-1 and TRBJ1-5; D not certain. This CDR3 region has 12 residues. The germline CDR1 and CDR2 sequences are MNHNS and SASEGT. V shed 3 bases and J shed 6 bases, with 6 bases lying between them. CDR3 in amino acids: CASSDVSQPQHF. CDR3 bases: TGTGCCAGCAGTGACGTTAGTCAGCCCCAGCATTTT.

This clonotype was recorded a few times. The chain joins TRBV28 to TRBJ2-1; 8 nucleotides agree with TRBD1. CDR3 length equals 16 residues. Germline V gene lookup returns CDR1 MDHEN and CDR2 SYDVKM. J was trimmed by 4 bases and V by 4 bases; bases with no gene match: 9. The CDR3 region is CASSSAGQGTYNEQFF. The CDR3 DNA reads TGTGCCAGCAGTTCGGCTGGACAGGGAACGTACAATGAGCAGTTCTTC.

Only a few counts were recorded for this clonotype. The genes are TRBV10-3 and TRBJ1-6; tentatively, D is TRBD1 (6 bases). Germline V gene sequence: CDR1 ENHRY, CDR2 SYGVKD. The CDR3 runs to 16 residues. V dropped 0 bases and J dropped 6 bases, with 12 bases sitting between them. The CDR3 DNA is TGTGCCATCAGTGAGTCTCCCACAGGGAGTAATTCACCCCTCCACTTT. Protein: CAISESPTGSNSPLHF.

The sample holds many counts of this clonotype. The chain couples TRBV28 to TRBJ2-3; D tentatively reads TRBD1 or TRBD2 (5 bases each). The germline V and J ends were trimmed by 6 bases and 1 base, with 11 bases remaining between them. CDR1 MDHEN and CDR2 SYDVKM come from the germline V gene. The CDR3 spans 14 residues. The CDR3 DNA follows: TGTGCCAGCAGGGGGGACCTACGCACAGATACGCAGTATTTT. It translates to CASRGDLRTDTQYF. Variable domain in full (rest from reference TRBV28 and TRBJ2-3): DVKVTQSSRYLVKRTGEKVFLECVQDMDHENMFWYRQDPGLGLRLIYFSYDVKMKEKGDIPEGYSVSREKKERFSLILESASTNQTSMYLCASRGDLRTDTQYFGPGTRLTVL.

This clonotype has at least ten counts. The V and J genes are TRBV11-2 and TRBJ2-1; 9 bases match TRBD2. Germline V gene data show CDR1 as SGHAT and CDR2 as FQNNGV. This CDR3 region has 15 residues. J was trimmed by 5 bases and V by 5 bases; bases with no gene match: 7. The CDR3 DNA reads TGTGCCAGCAGCCCGTCCATAGCGGGGGACAATGAGCAGTTCTTC. This codes for CASSPSIAGDNEQFF. Drawing the rest from reference TRBV11-2 and TRBJ2-1, the complete variable domain is EAGVAQSPRYKIIEKRQSVAFWCNPISGHATLYWYQQILGQGPKLLIQFQNNGVVDDSQLPKDRFSAERLKGVDSTLKIQPAKLEDSAVYLCASSPSIAGDNEQFFGPGTRLTVL.

The CDR3 bases are TGCAGTGCCTTGGACAGGCTACAAAACACCGGGGAGCTGTTTTTT. This codes for CSALDRLQNTGELFF. The chain recombines TRBV20-1 with TRBJ2-2, with TRBD1 matching 7 bases. Germline CDR1 is DFQATT and CDR2 is SNEGSKA (reference sequence). The V gene end was trimmed by 6 bases and the J gene end by 2 bases; junction bases not matched to a gene: 9. CDR3 length equals 15 residues.

This clonotype was counted between two and nine times. The chain is built from TRBV25-1 and TRBJ2-5, with TRBD2 matching over 10 bases. CDR1 is MGHDK and CDR2 is SYGVNS in the germline V gene. J gave up 2 bases and V 7 bases, and 10 bases lay outside the gene matches. The CDR3 totals 16 residues. This CDR3 is CASTFLAGGRQETQYF. The CDR3 DNA reads as TGTGCCAGCACGTTTTTAGCGGGGGGACGGCAAGAGACCCAGTACTTC.

V and J are TRBV10-3 and TRBJ2-3, with no clear D. The ends were cut back, 0 bases at V and 0 bases at J, with 4 bases in the middle. Germline lookup yields CDR1 ENHRY and CDR2 SYGVKD. The CDR3 totals 14 residues. CDR3 in amino acids: CAISESDSTDTQYF. CDR3 DNA: TGTGCCATCAGTGAGTCCGATAGCACAGATACGCAGTATTTT.

This clonotype was detected many times. The V gene is TRBV2, the J gene TRBJ2-5; 12 positions match TRBD2. Germline assignment: CDR1 SNHLY and CDR2 FYNNEI. Trimming at V came to 8 bases and at J to 3 bases, leaving 4 bases not matched to a gene. The CDR3 is 14 amino acids. This chain's CDR3 is CASQRLAGEETQYF. CDR3 in DNA: TGTGCCAGCCAAAGACTAGCGGGAGAAGAGACCCAGTACTTC.

The sample holds many counts of this clonotype. The rearrangement links TRBV19 to TRBJ1-2; D unclear. Trimming stripped 4 bases from V and 4 bases from J, with 13 bases between. In germline, CDR1 is LNHDA, CDR2 SQIVND (reference sequence). This CDR3 has 14 amino acids. The CDR3 DNA reads as TGTGCCAGTAGTAAAGGGCAGGACTTCTATGGCTACACCTTC. Translating it yields CASSKGQDFYGYTF.

This clonotype showed up many times. This CDR3 reads CASSGDRRNSPLHF. DNA for the CDR3: TGCGCCAGCAGCGGAGACAGGCGGAATTCACCCCTCCACTTT. The rearrangement uses TRBV5-1 and TRBJ1-6, with D tentatively TRBD1 (6 bases). The CDR3 is made up of 14 amino acids. From germline, CDR1 is SGHRS and CDR2 YFSETQ. Trimming removed 4 bases from V and 7 bases from J, with 12 bases in between.

This clonotype was seen at least ten times. The chain recombines TRBV7-2 with TRBJ2-1; no definite D call. The CDR3 is 11 residues long. From germline, CDR1 is SGHTA and CDR2 FQGNSA. V was clipped by 1 base and J by 10 bases, with 5 bases between them. DNA of the CDR3: TGTGCCAGCAGCTTAGGGGTAGAGCAGTTCTTC. Translated, it gives CASSLGVEQFF.